The 18 T cell receptor beta chains presented below share a single source sample, sequenced in a study of PD-1 blockade in classical Hodgkin lymphoma. Repertoires were generated with immunoSEQ multiplex PCR, while TCRdb's copy carries only in-frame clones and drops some. The sample has about 28,000 clones, around 78% seen once. Every patient relapsed after autologous stem cell transplantation, and brentuximab vedotin exposure varied. This specimen consisted of peripheral blood mononuclear cells (PBMCs), obtained before the second cycle of nivolumab. All receptors come from a human donor with classical Hodgkin lymphoma.

This clone occurred a few times. This chain joins TRBV2 and TRBJ1-4; D might be TRBD1 (5 bases). Germline CDR1 reads SNHLY; CDR2 reads FYNNEI. V lost 1 base and J lost 4, with 10 bases in between. The CDR3 extends over 15 amino acids. The chain's CDR3 is CASSEGRAINEKLFF. In nucleotides, the CDR3 is TGTGCCAGCAGTGAAGGCAGGGCCATTAATGAAAAACTGTTTTTT.

The rearrangement uses TRBV7-6 and TRBJ1-6; tentatively, D is TRBD1 (6 bases). Germline-derived CDR1 and CDR2 are SGHVS and FNYEAQ. The ends were cut back, 5 bases at V and 9 bases at J, with 20 bases in the middle. The CDR3 covers 16 residues. CDR3 region: CASSKSGTRKGSPLHF. The CDR3 bases are TGTGCCAGCAGCAAGTCCGGGACAAGAAAGGGTTCACCCCTCCACTTT.

J is TRBJ2-2 and V is TRBV7-2; 8 bases line up with TRBD1. V shed 2 bases and J 2 bases; nucleotides not matched to a gene: 1. The CDR3 sequence is 15 residues long. Per the germline V gene, CDR1 is SGHTA and CDR2 is FQGNSA. The DNA for the CDR3 is TGTGCCAGCAGCTTACAGGGGGCAAACACCGGGGAGCTGTTTTTT. It codes for CASSLQGANTGELFF.

By its share, this clone is large (0.1 to 1%). The V call is TRBV7-2, the J call TRBJ2-1; possibly TRBD1 for D (5 bases). Trimming took 3 bases from V and 4 from J, leaving 7 bases between them. This CDR3 comprises 13 residues. Germline V gives CDR1 SGHTA, CDR2 FQGNSA. The CDR3: CASSFGQYNEQFF. The CDR3 DNA follows: TGTGCCAGCAGCTTCGGACAATACAATGAGCAGTTCTTC.

The genes are TRBV4-2 and TRBJ1-5; D is unclear. From germline, CDR1 is LGHNA and CDR2 YNFKEQ. V lost 2 bases and J 6 bases, leaving 14 bases between the germline ends. This CDR3 contains 15 residues. This CDR3 is CASSQTRDRGQPQHF. The CDR3 DNA follows: TGTGCCAGCAGCCAAACCCGGGATAGAGGTCAGCCCCAGCATTTT.

This clone was recorded only once. The CDR3 sequence is CASSQSGGGSQSEQYV. In nucleotides, the CDR3 is TGCGCCAGCAGTCAATCGGGGGGGGGCTCTCAGAGCGAGCAGTACGTC. The chain has TRBV23-1 and TRBJ2-7; D is perhaps TRBD2 (7 bases). TRBV23-1 is sorted into the ORF group, with uncertain function. CDR3 size: 16 residues. V was cut by 0 bases and J by 6 bases, with 18 bases left in between.

This clone turned up a few times. The chain has TRBV30 and TRBJ2-1; the match to TRBD2 covers 14 bases. The CDR3 runs 16 residues. Germline trimming cut 4 bases from V and 0 bases from J; bases unmatched to any gene: 2. The germline V gene has CDR1 GTSNPN and CDR2 SVGIG (reference sequence). The CDR3 protein is CAWKGTSGSSYNEQFF. For the CDR3, the DNA is TGTGCCTGGAAAGGGACTAGCGGGAGCTCCTACAATGAGCAGTTCTTC.

This chain uses TRBV6-6 with TRBJ1-5, with 7 positions matching TRBD1. The CDR3 sequence is 15 residues long. The germline CDR1 and CDR2 sequences are MNHNY and SVGAGI (reference sequence). V shed 6 bases and J 1 base; nucleotides not matched to a gene: 6. The CDR3 DNA follows: TGTGCCAGCAGGGCTACAGGGGACAGCAATCAGCCCCAGCATTTT. As protein: CASRATGDSNQPQHF.

The V call is TRBV5-5, the J call TRBJ1-1; no clear D. Germline CDR1 is SGHKS and CDR2 is YYEKEE (reference sequence). The CDR3 totals 14 residues. The V and J ends lost 0 bases and 7 bases respectively, with 13 bases between them. The CDR3 here is CASSLGGKGGEAFF. In DNA form, the CDR3 reads TGTGCCAGCAGCTTGGGGGGTAAGGGTGGTGAAGCTTTCTTT. Using reference TRBV5-5 and TRBJ1-1 for the parts outside the CDR3, the full variable domain is DAGVTQSPTHLIKTRGQQVTLRCSPISGHKSVSWYQQVLGQGPQFIFQYYEKEERGRGNFPDRFSARQFPNYSSELNVNALLLGDSALYLCASSLGGKGGEAFFGQGTRLTVV.

The chain combines TRBV29-1 with TRBJ2-2; TRBD1 aligns across 10 bases. Unmatched junction bases numbered 7, after V lost 5 bases and J lost 4 bases. This CDR3 is 15 amino acids long. Germline V CDR1 and CDR2: SQVTM, ANQGSEA. CDR3 sequence reads: CSVPTGTGVTGELFF. The CDR3 DNA reads as TGCAGCGTTCCTACAGGGACAGGGGTCACCGGGGAGCTGTTTTTT.

This clone was observed a few times. The chain combines TRBV11-3 with TRBJ2-5, with D tentatively TRBD2 (6 bases). CDR1 is SGHNT, CDR2 YENEEA, per germline. Trimming stripped 3 bases from V and 5 bases from J, with 7 bases between. The CDR3 is 12 residues long. DNA of the CDR3: TGTGCCAGCAGCTTGCGGGACGAGACCCAGTACTTC. This codes for CASSLRDETQYF.

This clone occurred once. This chain uses TRBV21-1 with TRBJ1-5. TRBV21-1 is described as a pseudogene. The length of the CDR3 is 15 residues. The DNA for the CDR3 is TGTGCCAGCAGCTCGGGGACCGAGGGGCATCAGCCCCAGCATTTT. Its protein is CASSSGTEGHQPQHF.

The rearrangement joins TRBV19 to TRBJ2-3; possible D gene TRBD1, 5 bases. CDR3 length equals 15 residues. Germline lookup yields CDR1 LNHDA and CDR2 SQIVND (reference sequence). Deletions cut 1 base from V and 1 base from J, with 9 bases between. This CDR3 is CASSIGQGRTDTQYF. The CDR3 nucleotides read TGTGCCAGTAGTATAGGGCAGGGCCGCACAGATACGCAGTATTTT.

The rearrangement uses TRBV6-5 and TRBJ2-1; 7 bases match TRBD2. Per the germline V gene, CDR1 is MNHEY and CDR2 is SVGAGI. The CDR3 has 15 residues. The V segment lost 5 bases and the J segment 6 bases; nucleotides outside the gene matches: 10. This CDR3 is CASSRSEGGFNEQFF. The CDR3 nucleotides are TGTGCCAGCAGTCGGTCAGAGGGAGGGTTCAATGAGCAGTTCTTC.

The chain uses TRBV27 and TRBJ1-1; unclear D gene. Trimming removed 0 bases at V and 14 bases at J, with 16 bases between. The CDR3 has 13 amino acids. Germline V gene sequence: CDR1 MNHEY, CDR2 SMNVEV (reference sequence). The CDR3 nucleotides read TGTGCCAGCAGTTTATCCCCGAACGTGGCGAGGTTCTTT. This codes for CASSLSPNVARFF.

The table lists this clone with a few counts. The chain is built from TRBV10-3 and TRBJ1-1; perhaps TRBD1 as D (6 bases). The CDR3 spans 11 residues. From germline, CDR1 is ENHRY and CDR2 SYGVKD. V was trimmed by 8 bases and J by 7 bases, leaving 11 bases between them. DNA for the CDR3: TGTGCCATCGGCGGGGGCCTTGAAGCTTTCTTT. As protein: CAIGGGLEAFF.

CDR3 bases: TGTGCCAGCAGCTTGACTCAAAGCTCCTACGAGCAGTACGTC. Its protein is CASSLTQSSYEQYV. V is TRBV7-9 and J is TRBJ2-7; D uncertain. Trimming pared 3 bases from V and 0 bases from J, leaving 9 bases between. The germline CDR1 and CDR2 sequences are SEHNR and FQNEAQ (reference sequence). The CDR3 runs 14 residues.

The rearrangement joins TRBV7-9 to TRBJ1-1, with D tentatively TRBD1 (5 bases). V was trimmed by 7 bases and J by 0 bases, leaving 15 bases between them. The CDR3 sequence is 15 residues long. From germline, CDR1 is SEHNR and CDR2 FQNEAQ (reference sequence). CDR3 coding DNA: TGTGCCAGCAAAACCATAAGGGACCTGAACACTGAAGCTTTCTTT. Residues: CASKTIRDLNTEAFF.